Shown below are 2 T cell receptor beta chains from a single sample sequenced in a study of neurological immune-mediated disorders. One entry per CDR3 protein results from TCRdb running MiXCR on the 5' RACE reads. The table shows over 50,000 distinct CDR3 sequences, with about 5.2% occurring only once. Input material: PBMCs. These receptors all come from a human donor with multiple sclerosis. The donor label of this sample is uncertain.

This clonotype was found many times. The chain couples TRBV9 to TRBJ1-2; TRBD1 matches at 9 bases. Trimming cost V 3 bases and J 6 bases; bases outside gene matches: 9. Germline-derived CDR1 and CDR2 are SGDLS and YYNGEE. This CDR3 is 15 amino acids long. The CDR3 region has the DNA TGTGCCAGCAGCGCCCGCGGACAGGGGATTAATGGCTACACCTTC. It yields the protein CASSARGQGINGYTF.

This clonotype was picked up many times. The chain recombines TRBV15 with TRBJ2-1; 8 bases line up with TRBD1. The CDR3 runs 13 residues. V lost 1 base to trimming and J lost 7 bases; unmatched junction nucleotides: 0. The germline V gene has CDR1 LNHNV and CDR2 YYDKDF (reference sequence). The CDR3 protein is CATSRGDRNEQFF. The CDR3, as DNA: TGTGCCACCAGCAGAGGGGACAGGAATGAGCAGTTCTTC.